The 28 T cell receptor beta chains in this list originate from one sample, sequenced in a study of type 1 and type 2 diabetes patients. Genomic DNA was the PCR template. Multiplex PCR with 30 forward and 13 reverse primers amplified the TCR beta CDR3. In TCRdb, the multiplex PCR reads were re-called with MiXCR into one record per CDR3 protein. Of about 290,000 distinct CDR3 sequences in the sample, over 45% were seen once. The material sequenced was peripheral blood mononuclear cells (PBMCs). The source is a young man with type 2 diabetes.

In its sample, this clonotype was seen many times. This rearrangement joins TRBV15 to TRBJ2-7, with 7 bases lining up with TRBD2. Germline V gives CDR1 LNHNV, CDR2 YYDKDF (reference sequence). V dropped 0 bases and J dropped 1; count of bases not matched to a gene: 6. The CDR3 is made up of 16 amino acids. CDR3 in amino acids: CATSREAGEGSYEQYF. The CDR3, as DNA: TGTGCCACCAGCAGAGAGGCGGGGGAAGGGTCCTACGAGCAGTACTTC. The complete variable domain, with remaining parts taken from reference TRBV15 and TRBJ2-7, reads DAMVIQNPRYQVTQFGKPVTLSCSQTLNHNVMYWYQQKSSQAPKLLFHYYDKDFNNEADTPDNFQSRRPNTSFCFLDIRSPGLGDTAMYLCATSREAGEGSYEQYFGPGTRLTVT.

This clonotype turned up a few times. This sequence joins TRBV19 and TRBJ1-2; D uncertain. This CDR3 is built from 16 residues. Germline CDR1 LNHDA, CDR2 SQIVND (reference sequence). V was clipped by 0 bases and J by 2 bases, with 13 bases between them. CDR3 bases: TGTGCCAGTAGTATAGATAGCCGAAGGTCCAACTATGGCTACACCTTC. Protein sequence: CASSIDSRRSNYGYTF.

The chain combines TRBV27 with TRBJ2-5; maybe TRBD2 (6 bases). In germline, CDR1 is MNHEY, CDR2 SMNVEV (reference sequence). The CDR3 is 16 residues long. V gave up 6 bases and J gave up 2 bases, with 19 bases separating them. CDR3 sequence: CASSPQLAPFQETQYF. The CDR3 DNA reads TGTGCCAGCAGCCCGCAACTAGCCCCCTTTCAAGAGACCCAGTACTTC.

This chain links TRBV2 with TRBJ2-3, with D possibly matching TRBD2 (6 bases). Germline V gene data show CDR1 as SNHLY and CDR2 as FYNNEI. The ends were cut back, 6 bases at V and 9 bases at J, with 16 bases in the middle. The CDR3 length is 13 residues. The CDR3, as DNA: TGTGCCAGCAGCCCGGGGGAAGGGTTGACGCAGTATTTT. Translation gives CASSPGEGLTQYF.

As to this clonotype: The junction departs from the called germline gene at one end, perhaps through a read error. The chain is built from TRBV28 and TRBJ2-7, with a possible D match to TRBD1 (8 bases). CDR3 length equals 15 residues. Germline CDR1 and CDR2: MDHEN and SYDVKM. CDR3 coding DNA: TGTGCCGGCAGTTCCGCCGGACAGGGAGGGGACGAGCAGTACTTC. Translating gives CAGSSAGQGGDEQYF. Full variable domain (remainder filled in from reference TRBV28 and TRBJ2-7): DVKVTQSSRYLVKRTGEKVFLECVQDMDHENMFWYRQDPGLGLRLIYFSYDVKMKEKGDIPEGYSVSREKKERFSLILESASTNQTSMYLCAGSSAGQGGDEQYFGPGTRLTVT.

There are a few counts of this clonotype. This chain connects TRBV10-3 to TRBJ1-1; D might be TRBD1 (6 bases). Trimming cost V 4 bases and J 4 bases, with 10 bases left between them. Germline CDR1 ENHRY, CDR2 SYGVKD. The length of the CDR3 is 13 residues. CDR3 sequence reads: CAISGQAVTEAFF. The DNA of the CDR3 is TGTGCCATCAGTGGACAGGCGGTCACTGAAGCTTTCTTT.

Many counts were recorded for this clonotype. At one end, the junction sequence differs from germline, possibly due to a read error. The rearrangement uses TRBV12-3 or TRBV12-4 and TRBJ2-1; no firm D call. The CDR3 is 11 amino acids. CDR3 sequence: CASSLGDEQFF. The DNA of the CDR3 is TGTGCCAGCAGCTTAGGAGATGAGCAGTTCTTC.

The V call is TRBV18, the J call TRBJ2-3, with 8 bases lining up with TRBD1. V shed 3 bases, J shed 4 bases, and the junction held 9 bases outside the gene matches. The CDR3 is 16 residues long. Per the germline V gene, CDR1 is KGHSH and CDR2 is LQKENI. DNA for the CDR3: TGTGCCAGCTCACCTTGGGCAGGGGGCGCCGCAGATACGCAGTATTTT. It translates to CASSPWAGGAADTQYF.

This clonotype was picked up a small number of times. The chain employs TRBV24-1 and TRBJ2-1; D gene ambiguous. This CDR3 comprises 13 residues. V lost 2 bases, J lost 16 bases, and 17 bases lay in between. Germline loops: CDR1 KGHDR, CDR2 SFDVKD. The CDR3 here is CATSDYRSRRDFF. For the CDR3, the DNA is TGTGCCACCAGTGATTATCGTAGCCGCCGAGACTTCTTC.

The chain recombines TRBV29-1 with TRBJ2-5; TRBD2 agrees at 7 bases. V lost 3 bases and J lost 1; bases outside the gene matches: 2. This CDR3 region has 13 residues. Germline values: CDR1 SQVTM, CDR2 ANQGSEA. CDR3 nucleotides: TGCAGCGTTGAGGGCGGGGGCCAAGAGACCCAGTACTTC. Encoded protein: CSVEGGGQETQYF.

The chain uses TRBV28 and TRBJ2-3; weak D call: TRBD2 (5 bases). Germline CDR1 reads MDHEN; CDR2 reads SYDVKM. The ends were cut back, 5 bases at V and 0 bases at J, with 12 bases in the middle. The CDR3 extends over 15 amino acids. The CDR3 region has the DNA TGTGCCAGCAGTGGACTCGGGCGTAGCACAGATACGCAGTATTTT. This translates into CASSGLGRSTDTQYF.

This clonotype was seen more than once but under ten times. The chain links TRBV6-2 or TRBV6-3 to TRBJ2-7, with no clear D. The CDR3 sequence is 13 residues long. Germline CDR1 is MNHEY and CDR2 is SVGEGT. Trimming shortened V by 5 bases and J by 2 bases, and 10 bases separated the two germline ends. The CDR3 sequence is CASSLDKPYEQYF. The CDR3 DNA sequence: TGTGCCAGCAGTCTCGACAAGCCCTACGAGCAGTACTTC.

This clonotype was found a few times. The chain is built from TRBV19 and TRBJ1-5; D gene unclear. With 1 base removed from V and 7 bases from J, the gap between germline ends came to 5 bases. CDR1 LNHDA and CDR2 SQIVND come from the germline V gene (reference sequence). The CDR3 length is 12 residues. The CDR3 reads CASSIVGQPQHF. For the CDR3, the DNA is TGTGCCAGTAGTATAGTTGGCCAGCCCCAGCATTTT.

The chain joins TRBV7-3 to TRBJ2-1; 8 nucleotides match TRBD1. CDR3 size: 15 residues. CDR1 and CDR2 (germline): SGHTA, FQGTGA. The junction had 9 bases not matched to a gene; V was cut back by 5 bases and J by 6 bases. CDR3 amino acids: CASSIPGGGINEQFF. The DNA for the CDR3 is TGTGCCAGCAGCATTCCAGGGGGCGGTATCAATGAGCAGTTCTTC.

This chain uses TRBV7-2 with TRBJ2-3; D unresolved. There are 15 residues in the CDR3. V shed 5 bases and J shed 8 bases, with 20 bases lying between them. Germline V gene lookup returns CDR1 SGHTA and CDR2 FQGNSA. Here the CDR3 DNA reads TGTGCCAGCAGCCTAGTGTCCGAACCAGATAGTACGCAGTATTTT. Amino acids: CASSLVSEPDSTQYF.

CDR3 coding DNA: TGTGCCAGTCCTTCAGTGGTGGCGCATGAAAAACTGTTTTTT. Encoded protein: CASPSVVAHEKLFF. The genes are TRBV27 and TRBJ1-4; unclear D gene. CDR3 length: 14 amino acids. Trimming removed 9 bases at V and 6 bases at J, with 17 bases between. The V gene's germline CDR1 is MNHEY and CDR2 SMNVEV (reference sequence).

The J gene is TRBJ2-5, the V gene TRBV19; no definite D call. The CDR3 is made up of 16 amino acids. Germline CDR1 LNHDA, CDR2 SQIVND (reference sequence). V gave up 6 bases and J gave up 3 bases, with 20 bases separating them. In DNA form, the CDR3 reads TGTGCCAGTAGCGATACGTCCTCAGCCTATGAAGAGACCCAGTACTTC. Translated: CASSDTSSAYEETQYF.

The chain is built from TRBV29-1 and TRBJ2-1; maybe TRBD1 (5 bases). The CDR3 has 13 residues. Germline loops: CDR1 SQVTM, CDR2 ANQGSEA. V dropped 6 bases and J dropped 10 bases, with 19 bases sitting between them. CDR3 amino acids: CSVLRDSSYEQFF. The CDR3 region has the DNA TGCAGCGTACTTCGCGACAGCTCCTACGAGCAGTTCTTC.

The V call is TRBV5-4, the J call TRBJ1-1; possible D gene TRBD1, 5 bases. Trimming cost V 1 base and J 0 bases, with 10 bases left between them. Germline V gene sequence: CDR1 SGHNT, CDR2 YYREEE (reference sequence). The length of the CDR3 is 15 residues. CDR3 in DNA: TGTGCCAGCAGCTTGTGGGGGTGGATGAACACTGAAGCTTTCTTT. It specifies CASSLWGWMNTEAFF. Looking up the rest from reference TRBV5-4 and TRBJ1-1 gives the full variable domain: ETGVTQSPTHLIKTRGQQVTLRCSSQSGHNTVSWYQQALGQGPQFIFQYYREEENGRGNFPPRFSGLQFPNYSSELNVNALELDDSALYLCASSLWGWMNTEAFFGQGTRLTVV.

Ten or more counts support this clonotype. The V call is TRBV13, the J call TRBJ2-7, with D perhaps TRBD1 (5 bases). The V and J ends lost 3 bases and 1 base respectively, with 13 bases between them. This CDR3 is built from 15 residues. CDR1 PRHDT and CDR2 FYEKMQ come from the germline V gene (reference sequence). CDR3 protein: CASSFRGGNSYEQYF. CDR3 bases: TGTGCCAGCAGCTTTAGGGGCGGAAATTCCTACGAGCAGTACTTC.

The chain couples TRBV28 to TRBJ2-1, with 11 nucleotides matching TRBD2. CDR1 MDHEN and CDR2 SYDVKM come from the germline V gene. Germline trimming cut 5 bases from V and 9 bases from J; bases unmatched to any gene: 6. The CDR3 has 14 residues. The chain's CDR3 is CASSEGGLAAEQFF. The DNA of the CDR3 is TGTGCCAGCAGTGAAGGGGGACTAGCGGCTGAGCAGTTCTTC.

This chain uses TRBV29-1 with TRBJ1-1; D not resolved. Trimming pared 7 bases from V and 7 bases from J, leaving 10 bases between. Germline CDR1 and CDR2: SQVTM and ANQGSEA. The CDR3 totals 10 residues. CDR3 protein: CSEGNIEAFF. As DNA, the CDR3 is TGCAGCGAGGGAAATATTGAAGCTTTCTTT.

The rearrangement links TRBV7-6 to TRBJ1-1; the match to TRBD1 covers 7 bases. The germline CDR1 and CDR2 sequences are SGHVS and FNYEAQ. The CDR3 contains 17 residues. The V and J ends lost 1 base and 1 base, in that order; junction bases with no gene match: 9. CDR3 residues: CASSLDIPRTGNTEAFF. DNA of the CDR3: TGTGCCAGCAGCTTAGATATCCCTAGGACAGGGAACACTGAAGCTTTCTTT.

The rearrangement uses TRBV7-8 and TRBJ1-4; TRBD1 matches at 12 bases. The germline gives CDR1 SGHVS, CDR2 FQNEAQ. The CDR3 loop spans 20 amino acids. The trim removed 1 base at V and 0 bases at J, leaving 9 bases unmatched. The CDR3 spells CASSLVGQGALGATNEKLFF. CDR3 coding DNA: TGTGCCAGCAGCTTAGTGGGACAGGGGGCGCTTGGGGCAACTAATGAAAAACTGTTTTTT.

In this sample, this clonotype turned up a few times. The genes are TRBV20-1 and TRBJ1-2; 9 bases map to TRBD1. After removal of 2 bases from V and 3 bases from J, the junction contained 10 bases not matched to a gene. CDR1 is DFQATT and CDR2 is SNEGSKA in the germline V gene (reference sequence). This CDR3 is built from 16 residues. The CDR3 bases are TGCAGTGCTAGACCGACGCAGGACAGGGGAGACTATGGCTACACCTTC. Residues: CSARPTQDRGDYGYTF.

This chain joins TRBV30 and TRBJ1-5, with 7 bases lining up with TRBD1. This CDR3 has 13 residues. Germline trimming cut 2 bases from V and 4 bases from J; bases unmatched to any gene: 2. Germline assignment: CDR1 GTSNPN and CDR2 SVGIG (reference sequence). CDR3 loop: CAWSRDRNQPQHF. The CDR3 DNA follows: TGTGCCTGGAGTAGGGACAGAAATCAGCCCCAGCATTTT.

About this clonotype: An end of the junction differs from the germline gene, which may be a read error. The chain recombines TRBV5-6 with TRBJ2-3; possible D gene TRBD1, 5 bases. Germline assignment: CDR1 SGHDT and CDR2 YYEEEE. CDR3 length: 13 amino acids. The DNA of the CDR3 is TGTGCCAGCAACTTGACAGGCACAGATACGCAGTATTTT. Residues: CASNLTGTDTQYF.

This clonotype was counted at least ten times. This sequence joins TRBV2 and TRBJ1-4; D gene unclear. Deletions cut 4 bases from V and 4 bases from J, with 7 bases between. The CDR3 is 13 amino acids. CDR1 and CDR2 from the germline V gene are SNHLY and FYNNEI. The CDR3 reads CASSVLRNEKLFF. CDR3 nucleotides: TGTGCCAGCAGTGTTCTTCGTAATGAAAAACTGTTTTTT.